A selection of T cell receptor beta chains follows, all from one sample in a study of control samples from healthy donors and cancer patients. Measured with immunoSEQ multiplex PCR; TCRdb has only the in-frame clones, and not every one. The sample yields tens of thousands of clones, around four fifths seen once. Sequencing was performed on blood. These receptors all stem from a man aged 25 to 40 in good health. CDR3s include the opening cysteine and the closing phenylalanine or tryptophan. Fields, in order: CDR3 protein, CDR3 DNA, CDR3 length, J gene, V gene, D gene, clone size. A D gene is named only where the DNA matches it firmly. Not all rows give a size; the values are once, few, many and, for expanded clones, a class.

CASSQPTRGRAGTEAFF,TGTGCCAGCAGTCAGCCAACGAGGGGCAGGGCTGGAACTGAAGCTTTCTTT,17,TRBJ1-1,TRBV28,.,.
CASSLESGGAGQPQHF,TGTGCCAGCAGCTTAGAGAGTGGGGGCGCGGGTCAGCCCCAGCATTTT,16,TRBJ1-5,TRBV7-2,.,.
CASSPTGITNEKLFF,TGTGCCAGCTCGCCAACAGGAATCACTAATGAAAAACTGTTTTTT,15,TRBJ1-4,TRBV18,.,few
CASTQGGYYNEQFF,TGTGCCAGCACCCAGGGAGGATACTACAATGAGCAGTTCTTC,14,TRBJ2-1,TRBV7-9,.,.
CSVEDVFAGELFF,TGCAGCGTTGAGGACGTTTTTGCCGGGGAGCTGTTTTTT,13,TRBJ2-2,TRBV29-1,.,once
CASSHGGGTDSPLHF,TGCGCCAGCTCCCACGGGGGAGGAACGGATTCACCCCTCCACTTT,15,TRBJ1-6,TRBV5-1,.,.
CASSPMGFGEAFF,TGTGCCAGCAGCCCAATGGGTTTCGGGGAAGCTTTCTTT,13,TRBJ1-1,TRBV7-2,.,.
CASSKRQVTNTEAFF,TGTGCCAGCAGTAAAAGACAGGTGACGAACACTGAAGCTTTCTTT,15,TRBJ1-1,TRBV27,.,few
CASSDRNSYEQYF,TGTGCCAGCAGTGACAGGAACTCCTACGAGCAGTACTTC,13,TRBJ2-7,TRBV6-1,.,many
CASSVTGAPLPTYGYTF,TGTGCCAGCAGTGTGACAGGGGCGCCGCTCCCGACCTATGGCTACACCTTC,17,TRBJ1-2,TRBV6-1,TRBD1,few
CASSRRGAASWDEQFF,TGTGCCAGTAGTCGGCGGGGGGCCGCTTCCTGGGATGAGCAGTTCTTC,16,TRBJ2-1,TRBV19,TRBD2,.
CASSQGRLLAGGNTGELFF,TGCGCCAGCAGCCAAGGGCGTCTACTAGCGGGGGGAAACACCGGGGAGCTGTTTTTT,19,TRBJ2-2,TRBV4-1,TRBD2,.
CASSISQGFGYTF,TGTGCCAGTAGTATTTCACAGGGATTTGGCTACACCTTC,13,TRBJ1-2,TRBV19,.,once
CASSQGQGTDTQYF,TGTGCCAGCAGCCAAGGCCAAGGCACAGATACGCAGTATTTT,14,TRBJ2-3,TRBV3-1/TRBV3-2,.,.
CASSYSGGLGEKLFF,TGTGCCAGCAGTTACTCAGGGGGGCTGGGTGAAAAACTGTTTTTT,15,TRBJ1-4,TRBV6-5,.,.
CASSPKALNTEAFF,TGTGCCAGCTCACCTAAGGCTTTGAACACTGAAGCTTTCTTT,14,TRBJ1-1,TRBV18,.,.
CASSNMRTLGRIYF,TGTGCCAGTAGTAATATGCGGACCCTCGGCCGGATATATTTT,14,TRBJ1-3,TRBV19,.,.
CASSIPGQGEKLFF,TGTGCCAGTAGTATCCCGGGACAGGGGGAGAAACTGTTTTTT,14,TRBJ1-4,TRBV19,TRBD1,.
CASSASPTGSIYEQYF,TGTGCCAGTAGTGCCTCCCCGACAGGGAGCATCTACGAGCAGTACTTC,16,TRBJ2-7,TRBV19,TRBD1,.
CASSLGGANEQYF,TGTGCCAGCAGCTTAGGGGGGGCCAACGAGCAGTACTTC,13,TRBJ2-7,TRBV11-2,.,.